This T cell receptor (beta chain) was retrieved from a study of blood T cell repertoires in COVID-19. The length of the CDR3 is 12 residues. Some clones are missing from TCRdb's copy, which holds only in-frame ones; the method was immunoSEQ multiplex PCR. The table shows around 250,000 clones, with 80% to 95% occurring only once. The sequence came from a man aged 35 to 55 who had been exposed to COVID-19. Sequencing input: PBMCs or T cells enriched from blood (not recorded which). The chain joins TRBV21-1 to TRBJ2-7; the table names TRBD2, a call not compared with the DNA. TRBV21-1 is termed a pseudogene. In DNA, the CDR3 is TGTGCCAGCAGCAGAGGCGAAGGCGAGCAGTACTTC. Translation: CASSRGEGEQYF.